This T cell receptor (beta chain) derives from a study of cytomegalovirus exposure and HLA in healthy donors. The study, taken as a whole, reports: Accounts indicate the classifier identified cytomegalovirus status with strong specificity and sensitivity. Immune exposure was documented only through CMV serostatus. On later analysis, the bulk of CMV-associated TCR beta chains appeared to be HLA-restricted. Cytomegalovirus-associated TCR beta chains were listed, numbering more than 150.

With respect to this clone: Its antigen is not known. This specimen includes other DNA sequences encoding the same CDR3.

With 60 Vbeta and 13 Jbeta primers, the PCR was carried out. The repertoire was sequenced with immunoSEQ multiplex PCR; TCRdb's copy has only in-frame clones and lacks some. Of under 200,000 clones listed, approximately 79% were seen once; the top ten hold approximately 0.73%. This TCR derives from a woman aged 40 to 55 in good health and CMV-seronegative. Sample: PBMCs.

The CDR3 loop is CASSFGLAGTGELFF. The DNA for the CDR3 is TGTGCCAGCAGTTTCGGACTAGCGGGAACCGGGGAGCTGTTTTTT. V usage is TRBV28 and J usage is TRBJ2-2, with 12 bases matching TRBD2. J was trimmed by 5 bases and V by 3 bases; bases with no gene match: 1. CDR3 length equals 15 residues. CDR1 is MDHEN and CDR2 is SYDVKM in the germline V gene.